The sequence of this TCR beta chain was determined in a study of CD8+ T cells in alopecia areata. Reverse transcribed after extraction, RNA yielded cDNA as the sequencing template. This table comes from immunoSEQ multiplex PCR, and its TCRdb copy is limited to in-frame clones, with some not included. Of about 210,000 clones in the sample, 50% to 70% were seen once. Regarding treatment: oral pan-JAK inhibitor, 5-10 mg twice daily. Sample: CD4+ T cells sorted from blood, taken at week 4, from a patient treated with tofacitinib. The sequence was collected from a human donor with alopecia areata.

The CDR3 DNA follows: TGCGCCAGCAGCTTGGCTAGCGGGGTTTCCTACGAGCAGTACTTC. It specifies CASSLASGVSYEQYF. The chain joins TRBV5-1 to TRBJ2-7, with TRBD2 matching over 9 bases. CDR1 and CDR2 from the germline V gene are SGHRS and YFSETQ. J gave up 1 base and V 0 bases, and 2 bases lay outside the gene matches. This CDR3 is built from 15 residues.